A single sample is the source of the 15 T cell receptor beta chains below, sequenced in a study of T cells in Graves' hyperthyroidism and ophthalmopathy. RNA transcripts yielded amplified TCR beta CDR3 regions. Carried out on the TCR CDR3, a first-round RT-PCR used the HTBI primer set. TCRdb passed the multiplex PCR reads through MiXCR, listing each CDR3 protein once. The sample records hundreds of thousands of distinct CDR3 sequences, roughly 37% being singletons. The sequenced sample consisted of blood. These TCRs come from a man aged 18 to 29 with Graves' hyperthyroidism.

This clonotype has only a few counts. V gene TRBV6-6 combines with J gene TRBJ2-2; a possible D gene is TRBD1 (7 bases). Germline CDR1 and CDR2: MNHNY and SVGAGI (reference sequence). Deletions cut 8 bases from V and 1 base from J, with 8 bases between. This CDR3 is 13 amino acids long. In DNA, the CDR3 is TGTGCCAGCCAGGGGGGGAACACCGGGGAGCTGTTTTTT. Translating gives CASQGGNTGELFF.

This clonotype came up many times. The chain employs TRBV9 and TRBJ1-4; D is possibly TRBD1 (6 bases). Trimming cost V 6 bases and J 5 bases, with 17 bases left between them. The CDR3 is 15 residues long. Germline V lookup: CDR1 SGDLS, CDR2 YYNGEE. In DNA form, the CDR3 reads TGTGCCAGCACCTTGGACGGGGGGCCCAATGAAAAACTGTTTTTT. Translating gives CASTLDGGPNEKLFF.

V usage is TRBV6-1 and J usage is TRBJ1-5; unclear D gene. The germline V gene encodes CDR1 MNHNS and CDR2 SASEGT. This CDR3 contains 14 residues. Trimming cost V 3 bases and J 0 bases, with 6 bases left between them. CDR3 protein: CASSDVNSNQPQHF. The CDR3 bases are TGTGCCAGCAGTGATGTAAATAGCAATCAGCCCCAGCATTTT.

This clonotype was found a few times. This chain connects TRBV29-1 to TRBJ2-7; 8 bases match TRBD1. CDR1 SQVTM and CDR2 ANQGSEA come from the germline V gene. The J segment lost 0 bases and the V segment lost 7 bases, leaving 5 bases of the junction unmatched. The CDR3 extends over 13 amino acids. CDR3 sequence (DNA): TGCAGCGCAGAGGGACAGGACTCCTACGAGCAGTACTTC. Protein product: CSAEGQDSYEQYF.

In its sample, this clonotype was seen many times. This CDR3 is CASSYGNTIYF. In nucleotides, the CDR3 is TGTGCCAGCAGCTACGGAAACACCATATATTTT. V gene TRBV7-2 combines with J gene TRBJ1-3, with unresolved D. CDR1 SGHTA and CDR2 FQGNSA come from the germline V gene. The V gene lost 4 bases and the J gene lost 4 bases, with 2 bases spanning the gap. The length of the CDR3 is 11 residues.

CDR3 nucleotides: TGTGCCAGCAGTCCCCTCCGGGGGCCGGGCACCGGGGAGCTGTTTTTT. Protein: CASSPLRGPGTGELFF. The chain employs TRBV9 and TRBJ2-2; either TRBD1 or TRBD2 may supply D (6 bases each). Trimming shortened V by 5 bases and J by 4 bases, and 18 bases separated the two germline ends. The CDR3 is 16 residues long. CDR1 is SGDLS, CDR2 YYNGEE, per germline. The variable domain in full, with the rest retrieved from reference TRBV9 and TRBJ2-2, is DSGVTQTPKHLITATGQRVTLRCSPRSGDLSVYWYQQSLDQGLQFLIQYYNGEERAKGNILERFSAQQFPDLHSELNLSSLELGDSALYFCASSPLRGPGTGELFFGEGSRLTVL.

V gene TRBV4-1 combines with J gene TRBJ1-5, with unresolved D. In germline, CDR1 is MGHRA, CDR2 YSYEKL. The CDR3 contains 15 residues. The V gene lost 0 bases and the J gene lost 15 bases, with 21 bases spanning the gap. CDR3 in DNA: TGCGCCAGCAGCCAAGAGTTCGGCCTTTACCAGCTCCGGCATTTT. It translates to CASSQEFGLYQLRHF.

This clonotype appeared many times. The J gene is TRBJ1-2, the V gene TRBV9; 7 bases align to TRBD1. J lost 2 bases, V lost 5 bases, and 3 bases had no gene match. CDR3 size: 13 residues. Per germline, CDR1 SGDLS and CDR2 YYNGEE. The CDR3 bases are TGTGCCAGCAGTGCACAGGGGAACTATGGCTACACCTTC. This codes for CASSAQGNYGYTF.

This clonotype has only a few counts. This chain uses TRBV5-6 with TRBJ1-5; D ambiguous. CDR3 length: 15 amino acids. V shed 1 base and J shed 0 bases, with 8 bases lying between them. Germline values: CDR1 SGHDT, CDR2 YYEEEE. The CDR3 bases are TGTGCCAGCAGCTTGTACAGACCTAGCAATCAGCCCCAGCATTTT. Residues: CASSLYRPSNQPQHF.

Comment on this clonotype: Relative to the germline gene, one junction end is altered; a read error may explain this. V usage is TRBV29-1 and J usage is TRBJ2-5, with D possibly TRBD2 on 5 matching bases. Germline V gene sequence: CDR1 SQVTM, CDR2 ANQGSEA. The CDR3 covers 14 residues. CDR3 DNA: TGCAGCGTTCAAGACTCCGGGAATGGGGAGACCCAGTACTTC. The encoded protein is CSVQDSGNGETQYF.

This clonotype was picked up a small number of times. This chain connects TRBV7-6 to TRBJ2-7, with 11 bases aligning to TRBD2. This CDR3 comprises 16 residues. V lost 0 bases, J lost 2 bases, and 3 bases stayed unmatched. CDR1 is SGHVS, CDR2 FNYEAQ, per germline. This CDR3 is CASSLATSGATYEQYF. The DNA for the CDR3 is TGTGCCAGCAGCTTAGCGACTAGCGGGGCTACCTACGAGCAGTACTTC.

The table lists this clonotype with a few counts. The DNA for the CDR3 is TGTGCCATCAGCGCCGGGACAGGGGCCTACGAGCAGTACTTC. It specifies CAISAGTGAYEQYF. The genes are TRBV10-3 and TRBJ2-7; the match to TRBD1 covers 10 bases. Per germline, CDR1 ENHRY and CDR2 SYGVKD. The CDR3 is 14 amino acids. V gave up 6 bases and J gave up 2 bases; unmatched junction bases: 4.

At least ten counts were recorded for this clonotype. V usage is TRBV29-1 and J usage is TRBJ1-5, with D hard to call. Per germline, CDR1 SQVTM and CDR2 ANQGSEA. The CDR3 has 12 residues. The CDR3 here is CSVGSLNQPQHF. CDR3 nucleotide sequence: TGCAGTGTAGGGTCCCTTAATCAGCCCCAGCATTTT.

The chain couples TRBV14 to TRBJ1-2; unclear D gene. Trimming removed 1 base from V and 4 bases from J, with 10 bases in between. The CDR3 covers 14 residues. Per the germline V gene, CDR1 is SGHDN and CDR2 is FVKESK. CDR3 sequence (DNA): TGTGCCAGCAGCCAAGGCGAGGGATGCTATGGCTACACCTTC. Translated, it gives CASSQGEGCYGYTF.

This clonotype showed up many times. This chain links TRBV2 with TRBJ1-1; D uncertain. The ends were cut back, 6 bases at V and 1 base at J, with 9 bases in the middle. The CDR3 covers 13 residues. The germline CDR1 and CDR2 sequences are SNHLY and FYNNEI. CDR3 loop: CASRADGNTEAFF. CDR3 nucleotide sequence: TGTGCCAGCAGAGCCGACGGGAACACTGAAGCTTTCTTT.